Listed below are T cell receptor beta chains from one sample, sequenced in a study of shared clonotypes between healthy human individuals. TCRdb's copy holds only in-frame clones and misses some; the assay was immunoSEQ multiplex PCR. The table includes roughly 2,500,000 clones, roughly 93% detected once. The material sequenced was naive CD4+ T cells from PBMCs. The receptor set was obtained from a man in his late teens or twenties in good health. Some clones in this sample may be carry-over from other donors' samples. Each CDR3 is given with its conserved first and last residue. A D gene is named only where the DNA matches it firmly. Clone sizes are given selectively: once, few, many, or a class where the clone is expanded.

V: TRBV7-2
J: TRBJ2-7
size: .
D: .
DNA: TGTGCCAGCAGCTTCGGGACTCTCGGCTCCTACGAGCAGTACTTC
CDR3: CASSFGTLGSYEQYF

V: TRBV27
J: TRBJ1-1
size: .
D: .
DNA: TGTGCCAGCAGTTTATTCGGACAGATCAACACTGAAGCTTTCTTT
CDR3: CASSLFGQINTEAFF

V: TRBV10-3
J: TRBJ2-7
size: .
D: .
DNA: TGTGCCATCAGTGTCTCAGGGACCTACGAGCAGTACTTC
CDR3: CAISVSGTYEQYF

V: TRBV7-2
J: TRBJ2-4
size: once
D: .
DNA: TGTGCCAGCAGCCCGACCAAAAACATTCAGTACTTC
CDR3: CASSPTKNIQYF

V: TRBV6-6
J: TRBJ2-7
size: .
D: .
DNA: TGTGCCAGCGGTCTCAGTTACTCCTACGAGCAGTACTTC
CDR3: CASGLSYSYEQYF

V: TRBV19
J: TRBJ1-2
size: .
D: .
DNA: TGTGCCAGTAGGCGGCTTACAGGGTCAACTAGGTATGGCTACACCTTC
CDR3: CASRRLTGSTRYGYTF

V: TRBV7-9
J: TRBJ2-1
size: once
D: TRBD2
DNA: TGTGCCAGCAGCTTATGGACTAGCGGTAACAATGAGCAGTTCTTC
CDR3: CASSLWTSGNNEQFF

V: TRBV5-1
J: TRBJ2-7
size: .
D: TRBD1
DNA: TGCGCCAGCAGTCCCTTCGGACAGGCCTACGAGCAGTACTTC
CDR3: CASSPFGQAYEQYF

V: TRBV18
J: TRBJ1-2
size: .
D: .
DNA: TGTGCCAGCTCACCCGACAGAGCTAACTATGGCTACACCTTC
CDR3: CASSPDRANYGYTF

V: TRBV20-1
J: TRBJ1-1
size: .
D: .
DNA: TGCAGTGCTAGTGGGGGGACTGAAGCTTTCTTT
CDR3: CSASGGTEAFF

V: TRBV27
J: TRBJ2-3
size: .
D: .
DNA: TGTGCCAGCAGTTTATCCCAGGGGTTGGGCACAGATACGCAGTATTTT
CDR3: CASSLSQGLGTDTQYF

V: TRBV4-3
J: TRBJ2-1
size: .
D: .
DNA: TGCGCCAGCAGCCAAGCTTTAGATTATGAGCAGTTCTTC
CDR3: CASSQALDYEQFF

V: TRBV18
J: TRBJ1-1
size: .
D: .
DNA: TGTGCCAGCTCACCAAGCGCGACAGCCATGAACACTGAAGCTTTCTTT
CDR3: CASSPSATAMNTEAFF

V: TRBV19
J: TRBJ1-2
size: once
D: TRBD1
DNA: TGTGCCAGTAGACCCAGGGGGCGCGGGGTTGGCTACACCTTC
CDR3: CASRPRGRGVGYTF

V: TRBV11-3
J: TRBJ2-2
size: .
D: TRBD2
DNA: TGTGCCAGCAGCTTAGGACTAGCGGGAGCCGTCGGGGAGCTGTTTTTT
CDR3: CASSLGLAGAVGELFF

V: TRBV7-2
J: TRBJ1-3
size: .
D: .
DNA: TGTGCCAGCAGCTTATTCGTTTTGAGAGGAAACACCATATATTTT
CDR3: CASSLFVLRGNTIYF

V: TRBV28
J: TRBJ2-1
size: .
D: .
DNA: TGTGCCAGCAGTGGACAGAACAATGAGCAGTTCTTC
CDR3: CASSGQNNEQFF

V: TRBV5-1
J: TRBJ2-1
size: .
D: .
DNA: TGCGCCAGCAGCTTGGTTCCCGGATCCGACAATGAGCAGTTCTTC
CDR3: CASSLVPGSDNEQFF

V: TRBV30
J: TRBJ2-5
size: .
D: .
DNA: TGTGCCTGGAGCAGGGAGGAGACCCAGTACTTC
CDR3: CAWSREETQYF

V: TRBV9
J: TRBJ1-2
size: .
D: .
DNA: TGTGCCAGCAGCGGGACATCTTGGCGTTTCTATGGCTACACCTTC
CDR3: CASSGTSWRFYGYTF

V: TRBV9
J: TRBJ2-7
size: .
D: TRBD1
DNA: TGTGCCAGCAGCGATGGAATACTGAGACAGGGTTCCTACGAGCAGTACTTC
CDR3: CASSDGILRQGSYEQYF

V: TRBV4-1
J: TRBJ2-7
size: .
D: .
DNA: TGCGCCAGCAGCCAAGAAGACAGATGGGGCGAGCAGTACTTC
CDR3: CASSQEDRWGEQYF

V: TRBV18
J: TRBJ2-5
size: .
D: TRBD1
DNA: TGTGCCAGCTCACCAAAAGGGACAGGCCCGAGGGAGACCCAGTACTTC
CDR3: CASSPKGTGPRETQYF

V: TRBV25-1
J: TRBJ2-7
size: .
D: TRBD2
DNA: TGTGCCAGCAGTGTGGGAGGGCGCGAGCAGTACTTC
CDR3: CASSVGGREQYF

V: TRBV9
J: TRBJ1-1
size: few
D: .
DNA: TGTGCCAGCAGCGTAGTAAACATGAACACTGAAGCTTTCTTT
CDR3: CASSVVNMNTEAFF

V: TRBV10-2
J: TRBJ1-1
size: few
D: .
DNA: TGCGCCAGCAGAGACGGGAGAGAGAACACTGAAGCTTTCTTT
CDR3: CASRDGRENTEAFF

V: TRBV9
J: TRBJ2-3
size: once
D: .
DNA: TGTGCCAGCAGCGTGAGACAGGTTCAAGATACGCAGTATTTT
CDR3: CASSVRQVQDTQYF

V: TRBV10-3
J: TRBJ2-2
size: .
D: .
DNA: TGTGCCACACAGGTGCCGAACACCGGGGAGCTGTTTTTT
CDR3: CATQVPNTGELFF

V: TRBV13
J: TRBJ1-1
size: .
D: .
DNA: TGTGCCAGCAGCTCGGGCGCCCACCGGCGTGAAGCTTTCTTT
CDR3: CASSSGAHRREAFF

V: TRBV15
J: TRBJ1-5
size: .
D: .
DNA: TGTGCCACCAGCAGAGATGGTAGCAATCAGCCCCAGCATTTT
CDR3: CATSRDGSNQPQHF

V: TRBV11-2
J: TRBJ2-3
size: once
D: .
DNA: TGTGCCAGCAGCGGGGGAGTGGGGGGAAGCACAGATACGCAGTATTTT
CDR3: CASSGGVGGSTDTQYF

V: TRBV2
J: TRBJ2-1
size: .
D: TRBD1
DNA: TGTGCCAGCAGTGGAGGGACAGGGGGTGAGCAGTTCTTC
CDR3: CASSGGTGGEQFF

V: TRBV5-1
J: TRBJ2-2
size: .
D: .
DNA: TGCGCCAGCAGCTTACTCGGACAGAACACCGGGGAGCTGTTTTTT
CDR3: CASSLLGQNTGELFF

V: TRBV5-1
J: TRBJ1-5
size: .
D: .
DNA: TGCGCCAGCAGCTTGGATCCTATTAGCAATCAGCCCCAGCATTTT
CDR3: CASSLDPISNQPQHF

V: TRBV5-4
J: TRBJ2-1
size: .
D: .
DNA: TGTGCCAGCAGCTTCGGACTAGAGCAGTTCTTC
CDR3: CASSFGLEQFF

V: TRBV10-3
J: TRBJ1-3
size: .
D: .
DNA: TGTGCCATTAATTTCGGAGGAAACTCTGGAAACACCATATATTTT
CDR3: CAINFGGNSGNTIYF

V: TRBV28
J: TRBJ2-7
size: .
D: .
DNA: TGTGCCAGCAGTGGACCGGGCTCCGAAGCCAGGGAGCAGTACTTC
CDR3: CASSGPGSEAREQYF

V: TRBV5-6
J: TRBJ2-3
size: once
D: TRBD2
DNA: TGTGCCAGCAGCCGGAAAACTAGCGCCCGTGGGGCAGATACGCAGTATTTT
CDR3: CASSRKTSARGADTQYF

V: TRBV28
J: TRBJ2-7
size: once
D: TRBD2
DNA: TGTGCCAGCAGTATTGGACTAGCGGGATATGGCGAGCAGTACTTC
CDR3: CASSIGLAGYGEQYF

V: TRBV28
J: TRBJ2-3
size: .
D: TRBD1
DNA: TGTGCCAGCAGAAAACCACGGGACAGGGTATCAAATACGCAGTATTTT
CDR3: CASRKPRDRVSNTQYF

V: TRBV9
J: TRBJ1-1
size: .
D: TRBD1
DNA: TGTGCCAGCAGCGCGTGGACAGGGCGGGACACTGAAGCTTTCTTT
CDR3: CASSAWTGRDTEAFF

V: TRBV4-2
J: TRBJ1-1
size: .
D: .
DNA: TGTGCCAGCAGCTTGGAGGGTCCGGGCGAAGCTTTCTTT
CDR3: CASSLEGPGEAFF

V: TRBV5-6
J: TRBJ2-5
size: .
D: .
DNA: TGTGCCAGCAGCTTCGACAGAGTTGCGGAGACCCAGTACTTC
CDR3: CASSFDRVAETQYF

V: TRBV28
J: TRBJ2-1
size: .
D: TRBD1
DNA: TGTGCCAGCAGTTTAAACAGGGGTTGGGCTGAGCAGTTCTTC
CDR3: CASSLNRGWAEQFF

V: TRBV6-5
J: TRBJ1-2
size: .
D: .
DNA: TGTGCCAGCGCGATTAGAGGGGTTAACTATGGCTACACCTTC
CDR3: CASAIRGVNYGYTF

V: TRBV19
J: TRBJ2-2
size: .
D: .
DNA: TGTGCCAGTTGGTCCAGGGGGAACACCGGGGAGCTGTTTTTT
CDR3: CASWSRGNTGELFF